This T cell receptor (beta chain) was retrieved from a study of T cells in Graves' hyperthyroidism and ophthalmopathy. Patients were excluded for uncontrolled infection, other autoimmune disease, pregnancy or lactation. Each diagnosis drew on symptoms, thyroxine, TRAb, thyroid ultrasound and orbital computed tomography findings. Study-level points and caveats: The model anticipated ophthalmopathy a median about 6.5 months pre-onset. Within blood appeared most thyroid clonotypes that had expanded above 0.001.

This clonotype was detected only a few times. Its antigen is as yet unknown. Amplification targeted TCR beta CDR3 regions from RNA transcripts. RT-PCR in the first round (using the HTBI primer set) targeted the TCR CDR3. TCRdb redid the calling of the multiplex PCR reads with MiXCR, one entry per CDR3 protein. The sample holds some 350,000 distinct CDR3 sequences, roughly 15% seen once. The specimen sequenced was blood. The receptor's source is a woman aged 55-70 years with Graves' ophthalmopathy.

The CDR3: CAWSAGRGTYEQYF. The CDR3 DNA is TGTGCCTGGAGCGCCGGGCGGGGCACCTACGAGCAGTACTTC. The chain recombines TRBV30 with TRBJ2-7; weak D call: TRBD2 (6 bases). Germline CDR1 reads GTSNPN; CDR2 reads SVGIG (reference sequence). V was pared by 3 bases and J by 2 bases, with 14 bases between. This CDR3 region has 14 residues.